The 12 T cell receptor beta chains in this list originate from one sample, sequenced in a study of cytomegalovirus exposure and HLA in healthy donors. Some clones are missing from TCRdb's copy, which holds only in-frame ones; the method was immunoSEQ multiplex PCR. This sample has about 220,000 clones, with roughly 89% found just once. The sample comprised PBMCs. These receptors came from a man younger than 35 in good health and CMV-seronegative.

The chain is built from TRBV28 and TRBJ1-1; 8 bases align to TRBD1. CDR1 is MDHEN, CDR2 SYDVKM, per germline. With V trimmed by 4 bases and J by 5 bases, 3 bases remained unmatched. The CDR3 covers 13 residues. The CDR3 nucleotides read TGTGCCAGCAGTTCAGGGGGCCGGACTGAAGCTTTCTTT. Translation: CASSSGGRTEAFF.

This chain joins TRBV5-4 and TRBJ2-7; 10 positions match TRBD2. V trimming: 2 bases; J trimming: 5 bases; junction bases outside the gene matches: 7. The CDR3 length is 15 residues. The germline V gene has CDR1 SGHNT and CDR2 YYREEE (reference sequence). CDR3 loop: CASSLGSGRFDEQYF. The DNA of the CDR3 is TGTGCCAGCAGCTTAGGTAGCGGGAGGTTCGACGAGCAGTACTTC.

The genes are TRBV15 and TRBJ1-2; D perhaps matches TRBD1 (6 bases). Germline assignment: CDR1 LNHNV and CDR2 YYDKDF (reference sequence). This CDR3 is 16 amino acids long. Trimming shortened V by 2 bases and J by 4 bases, and 17 bases separated the two germline ends. This CDR3 reads CATSRLQGKVSYGYTF. For the CDR3, the DNA is TGTGCCACCAGCAGACTCCAGGGGAAGGTTAGCTATGGCTACACCTTC.

J is TRBJ2-1 and V is TRBV9; D unclear. Trimming took 5 bases from V and 6 from J, leaving 12 bases between them. The CDR3 spans 13 residues. Germline V gene lookup returns CDR1 SGDLS and CDR2 YYNGEE. The CDR3 spells CASSAQVSNEQFF. The CDR3 bases are TGTGCCAGCAGTGCCCAGGTTAGCAATGAGCAGTTCTTC.

This chain joins TRBV2 and TRBJ2-3; the match to TRBD2 covers 12 bases. Germline V lookup: CDR1 SNHLY, CDR2 FYNNEI. Trimming took 6 bases from V and 4 from J; bases not matched to a gene: 5. This CDR3 has 15 amino acids. CDR3 sequence: CASSGLAGTADTQYF. The CDR3, as DNA: TGTGCCAGCAGCGGACTAGCGGGAACGGCAGATACGCAGTATTTT.

J is TRBJ2-7 and V is TRBV11-2; 10 positions agree with TRBD2. The CDR3 runs to 13 residues. Germline CDR1 reads SGHAT; CDR2 reads FQNNGV. The V and J ends lost 1 base and 6 bases, in that order; junction bases with no gene match: 0. The DNA of the CDR3 is TGTGCCAGCAGCTTAGGGACTAGCGGCGAGCAGTACTTC. This translates into CASSLGTSGEQYF.

This sequence joins TRBV27 and TRBJ2-1, with D tentatively TRBD2 (6 bases). CDR3 length equals 17 residues. CDR1 and CDR2 (germline): MNHEY, SMNVEV (reference sequence). V was trimmed by 2 bases and J by 0 bases, leaving 14 bases between them. The chain's CDR3 is CASSLRLLRDSYNEQFF. CDR3 nucleotide sequence: TGTGCCAGCAGTTTACGTCTGTTGCGGGACTCCTACAATGAGCAGTTCTTC.

V usage is TRBV30 and J usage is TRBJ1-6, with D possibly being TRBD1 (5 bases). Germline V gene sequence: CDR1 GTSNPN, CDR2 SVGIG (reference sequence). This CDR3 comprises 12 residues. V shed 2 bases and J shed 9 bases, with 8 bases lying between them. The CDR3 reads CAWSRRGSPLHF. The DNA for the CDR3 is TGTGCCTGGAGTAGGAGGGGTTCACCCCTCCACTTT.

The chain recombines TRBV27 with TRBJ1-1; weak D call: TRBD1 (6 bases). The V gene lost 5 bases and the J gene lost 7 bases, with 20 bases spanning the gap. CDR1 is MNHEY, CDR2 SMNVEV, per germline (reference sequence). The CDR3 runs to 15 residues. The CDR3 region has the DNA TGTGCCAGCAGTCCCCGGGGGGGGGCCTTTCTTGAAGCTTTCTTT. It encodes CASSPRGGAFLEAFF.

The chain employs TRBV7-2 and TRBJ1-6; 10 bases align to TRBD1. V dropped 1 base and J dropped 17; count of bases not matched to a gene: 11. The CDR3 runs to 15 residues. Germline V lookup: CDR1 SGHTA, CDR2 FQGNSA. CDR3 sequence: CASSLGWDRGDPIHF. DNA for the CDR3: TGTGCCAGCAGCTTAGGTTGGGACAGGGGAGATCCTATCCACTTT.

This chain links TRBV27 with TRBJ2-7, with a weak D call TRBD2 (6 bases). The V gene's germline CDR1 is MNHEY and CDR2 SMNVEV (reference sequence). CDR3 size: 14 residues. Deletions cut 4 bases from V and 9 bases from J, with 19 bases between. DNA of the CDR3: TGTGCCAGCAGTTCGTCGGAGGGACCCTTAGGGCAGTACTTC. As protein: CASSSSEGPLGQYF.

The chain uses TRBV7-2 and TRBJ1-1, with 7 bases fitting TRBD1. The CDR3 spans 15 residues. The J segment lost 3 bases and the V segment lost 4 bases, leaving 8 bases of the junction unmatched. Germline assignment: CDR1 SGHTA and CDR2 FQGNSA. The CDR3 sequence: CASSSDGDSYTEAFF. The CDR3 DNA follows: TGTGCCAGCAGCTCCGATGGGGACAGCTACACTGAAGCTTTCTTT.